This T cell receptor beta chain was profiled in a study of shared clonotypes between healthy human individuals. Libraries were prepared by immunoSEQ multiplex PCR; TCRdb keeps only in-frame clonotypes and omits some of them. Of over 950,000 clones listed, 70% to 85% are singletons. Germline V lookup: CDR1 SGHTA, CDR2 FQGNSA. The CDR3 extends over 12 amino acids. Trimming took off 2 bases at V and 4 bases at J, with 6 bases between the two ends. The TCR was taken from a man in his late teens or twenties in good health. Some clones in this sample may be carry-over from other donors' samples. The material sequenced was memory CD4+ T cells from PBMCs. Noted subset: CD45RA-negative fraction. The J gene is TRBJ2-7, the V gene TRBV7-2, with TRBD1 as a possible D gene (5 bases). This chain's CDR3 is CASSLKGYEQYF. The DNA for the CDR3 is TGTGCCAGCAGCTTAAAGGGGTACGAGCAGTACTTC.